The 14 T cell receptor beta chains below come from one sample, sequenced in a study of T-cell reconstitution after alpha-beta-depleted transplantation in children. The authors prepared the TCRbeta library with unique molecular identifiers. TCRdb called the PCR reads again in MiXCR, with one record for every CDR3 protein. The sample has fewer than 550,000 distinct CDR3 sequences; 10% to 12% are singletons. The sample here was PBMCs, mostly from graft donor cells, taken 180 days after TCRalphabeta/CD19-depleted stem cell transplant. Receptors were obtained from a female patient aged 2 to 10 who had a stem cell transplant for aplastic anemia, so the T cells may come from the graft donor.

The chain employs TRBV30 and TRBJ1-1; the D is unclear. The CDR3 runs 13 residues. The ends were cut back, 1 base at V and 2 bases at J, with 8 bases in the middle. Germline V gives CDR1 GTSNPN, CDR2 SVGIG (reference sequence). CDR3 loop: CAWSGQPNTEAFF. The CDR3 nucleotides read TGTGCCTGGAGTGGCCAACCAAACACTGAAGCTTTCTTT.

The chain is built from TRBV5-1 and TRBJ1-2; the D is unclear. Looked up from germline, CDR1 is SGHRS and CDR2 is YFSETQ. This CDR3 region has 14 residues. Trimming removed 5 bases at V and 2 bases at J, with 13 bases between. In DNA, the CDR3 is TGCGCCAGCAGACCGGGCCTGGGAAACTATGGCTACACCTTC. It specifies CASRPGLGNYGYTF.

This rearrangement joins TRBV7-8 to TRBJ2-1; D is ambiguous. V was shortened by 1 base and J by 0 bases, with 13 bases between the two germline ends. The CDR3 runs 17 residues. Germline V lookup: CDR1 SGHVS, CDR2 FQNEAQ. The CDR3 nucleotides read TGTGCCAGCAGCTTAGGCGGCCAAGGCCCCTCCTACAATGAGCAGTTCTTC. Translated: CASSLGGQGPSYNEQFF.

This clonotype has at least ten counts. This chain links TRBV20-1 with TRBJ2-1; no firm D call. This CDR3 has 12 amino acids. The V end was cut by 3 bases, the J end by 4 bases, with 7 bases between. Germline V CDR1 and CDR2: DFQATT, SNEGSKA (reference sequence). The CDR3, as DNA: TGCAGTGCTAGCAACCGATACAATGAGCAGTTCTTC. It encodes CSASNRYNEQFF.

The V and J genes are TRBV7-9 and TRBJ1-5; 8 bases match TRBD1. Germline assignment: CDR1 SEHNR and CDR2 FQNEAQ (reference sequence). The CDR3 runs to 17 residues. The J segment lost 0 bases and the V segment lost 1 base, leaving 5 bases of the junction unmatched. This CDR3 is CASSLVYGTGSNQPQHF. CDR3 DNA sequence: TGTGCCAGCAGCTTAGTTTACGGGACAGGTAGCAATCAGCCCCAGCATTTT.

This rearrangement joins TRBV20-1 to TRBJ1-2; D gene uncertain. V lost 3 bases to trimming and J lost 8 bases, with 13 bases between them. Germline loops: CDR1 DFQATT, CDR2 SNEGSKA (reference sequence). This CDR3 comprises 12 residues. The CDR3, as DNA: TGCAGTGCTAGGGAGGCCTCAAGGGGCTACACCTTC. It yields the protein CSAREASRGYTF.

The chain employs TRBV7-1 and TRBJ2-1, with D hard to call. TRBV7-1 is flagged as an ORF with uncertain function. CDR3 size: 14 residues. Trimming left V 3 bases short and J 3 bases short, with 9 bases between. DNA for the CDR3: TGTGCCAGCAGCTCCTCGACCCTCTACAATGAGCAGTTCTTC. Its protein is CASSSSTLYNEQFF.

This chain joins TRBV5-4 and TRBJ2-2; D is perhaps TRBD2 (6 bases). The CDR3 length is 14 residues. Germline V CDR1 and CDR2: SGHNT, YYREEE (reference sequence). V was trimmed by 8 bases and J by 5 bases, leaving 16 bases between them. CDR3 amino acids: CARGPGLRTGELFF. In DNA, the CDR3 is TGTGCCAGGGGCCCGGGACTCCGGACCGGGGAGCTGTTTTTT.

CDR3 coding DNA: TGTGCCAGCAGTTCACAGGGGTTTGGGAGCAATCAGCCCCAGCATTTT. This encodes CASSSQGFGSNQPQHF. This chain connects TRBV12-3 or TRBV12-4 to TRBJ1-5; 7 nucleotides match TRBD1. V lost 4 bases, J lost 1 base, and 7 bases stayed unmatched. The CDR3 is 16 amino acids.

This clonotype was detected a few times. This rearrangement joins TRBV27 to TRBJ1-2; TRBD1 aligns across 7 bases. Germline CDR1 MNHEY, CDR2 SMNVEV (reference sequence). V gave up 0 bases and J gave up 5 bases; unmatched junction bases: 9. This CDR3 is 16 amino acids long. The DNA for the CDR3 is TGTGCCAGCAGTTTATCGATTCCAGGGGGAGGGTATGGCTACACCTTC. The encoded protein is CASSLSIPGGGYGYTF.

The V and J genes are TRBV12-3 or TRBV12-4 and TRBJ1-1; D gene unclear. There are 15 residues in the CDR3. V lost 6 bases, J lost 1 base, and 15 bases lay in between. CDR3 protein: CASRLIGPGNTEAFF. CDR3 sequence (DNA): TGTGCCAGCAGGCTGATCGGCCCGGGGAACACTGAAGCTTTCTTT.

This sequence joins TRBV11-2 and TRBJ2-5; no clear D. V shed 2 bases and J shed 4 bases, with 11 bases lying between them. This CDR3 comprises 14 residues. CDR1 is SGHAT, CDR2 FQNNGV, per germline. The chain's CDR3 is CASSLRPSRETQYF. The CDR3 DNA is TGTGCCAGCAGCTTAAGGCCCAGCAGAGAGACCCAGTACTTC.

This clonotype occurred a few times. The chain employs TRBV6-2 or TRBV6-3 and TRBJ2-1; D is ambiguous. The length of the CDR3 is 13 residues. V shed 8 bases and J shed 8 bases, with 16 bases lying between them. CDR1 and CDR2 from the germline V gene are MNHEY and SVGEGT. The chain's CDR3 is CASCSIKDDEQFF. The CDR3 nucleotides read TGTGCCAGCTGCTCTATAAAGGACGATGAGCAGTTCTTC.

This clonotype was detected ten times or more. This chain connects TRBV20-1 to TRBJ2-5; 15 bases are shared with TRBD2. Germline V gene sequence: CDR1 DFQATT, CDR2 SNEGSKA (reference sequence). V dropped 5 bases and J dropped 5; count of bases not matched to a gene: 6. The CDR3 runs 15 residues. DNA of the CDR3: TGCAGTGCTTGGACTAGCGGGAGGGCCCTTGAGACCCAGTACTTC. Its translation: CSAWTSGRALETQYF.